Below, 27 T cell receptor beta chains from the same sample are listed, as sequenced in a study of T cells in Graves' hyperthyroidism and ophthalmopathy (dated by TCRdb to the late 2010s). Library creation used multiplex PCR. Sequencing was carried out with an Illumina HiSeq 2000. The TCR beta CDR3 regions were amplified from RNA transcripts. The TCR CDR3 was subjected to a first round of RT-PCR using the HTBI primer set and the Qiagen OneStep RT-PCR kit. TCRdb applied fastp at Q25 and MiXCR to the public reads, then kept only in-frame beta chains. Rows are combined by CDR3 protein, so each entry shows the most common genes and DNA. The sample table shows about 58,000 distinct CDR3 sequences, and about 50% are seen once. The leading ten clones occupy around 12% of the sample. Sequencing was performed on blood. These receptor sequences come from a woman in her twenties or thirties with Graves' ophthalmopathy.

For this clonotype: A much larger clone lies a single base off, so this may be a read error. The V and J genes are TRBV7-9 and TRBJ2-7; 9 positions match TRBD1. CDR1 is SEHNR, CDR2 FQNEAQ, per germline (reference sequence). V lost 5 bases, J lost 6 bases, and 8 bases stayed unmatched. The CDR3 is 14 amino acids. The CDR3 sequence is CASSPGQGTSEQYF. CDR3 nucleotides: TGTGCCAGCAGCCCAGGACAGGGGACTTCCGAGCAGTACTTC.

Many counts were recorded for this clonotype. This chain connects TRBV6-5 to TRBJ1-4, with 7 bases matching TRBD1. With V trimmed by 6 bases and J by 4 bases, 8 bases remained unmatched. Germline V gene data show CDR1 as MNHEY and CDR2 as SVGAGI. This CDR3 comprises 15 residues. CDR3 loop: CASSTGQVNNEKLFF. The CDR3 nucleotides are TGTGCCAGCAGCACCGGACAGGTTAATAATGAAAAACTGTTTTTT.

The CDR3: CAIGTANNEQFF. The CDR3 DNA sequence: TGTGCCATCGGGACAGCAAACAATGAGCAGTTCTTC. The chain joins TRBV10-3 to TRBJ2-1; 7 bases are a match to TRBD1. Germline V gene sequence: CDR1 ENHRY, CDR2 SYGVKD. The CDR3 is 12 residues long. J gave up 5 bases and V 8 bases, and 3 bases lay outside the gene matches.

As for this clonotype: The final CDR3 position lacks the conserved phenylalanine or tryptophan, pointing to a likely read error. The chain uses TRBV18 and TRBJ2-7; no reliable D call. Between the trimmed V and J ends, which lost 2 bases and 2 bases, there was a span of 10 bases. There are 14 residues in the CDR3. Germline CDR1 reads KGHSH; CDR2 reads LQKENI. The CDR3 here is CASSPGYPTYEQYS. The CDR3 bases are TGTGCCAGCTCACCAGGCTATCCGACCTACGAGCAGTACTCC.

This clonotype has ten or more counts. The chain uses TRBV5-1 and TRBJ2-1; 9 bases match TRBD1. After removal of 4 bases from V and 8 bases from J, the junction contained 4 bases not matched to a gene. The germline V gene encodes CDR1 SGHRS and CDR2 YFSETQ. The CDR3 is 13 residues long. The CDR3 spells CASSKGQGDEQFF. The CDR3, as DNA: TGCGCCAGCAGCAAGGGACAGGGTGATGAGCAGTTCTTC.

This chain uses TRBV29-1 with TRBJ2-7; TRBD2 aligns across 7 bases. CDR3 size: 14 residues. Germline V gene data show CDR1 as SQVTM and CDR2 as ANQGSEA. V lost 5 bases to trimming and J lost 7 bases; unmatched junction nucleotides: 14. The CDR3 loop reads CSVSDQAGVREQYF. The DNA of the CDR3 is TGCAGCGTTTCGGACCAGGCGGGAGTTCGGGAGCAGTACTTC.

This clonotype has a count of ten or more. CDR3 sequence: CASSLLSVAGGPNTGELFF. CDR3 nucleotides: TGTGCCAGCAGCTTGCTTTCGGTAGCGGGAGGGCCTAACACCGGGGAGCTGTTTTTT. The chain is built from TRBV5-4 and TRBJ2-2, with 11 bases matching TRBD2. CDR3 length equals 19 residues. Germline assignment: CDR1 SGHNT and CDR2 YYREEE (reference sequence). J was trimmed by 2 bases and V by 1 base; bases with no gene match: 10.

The rearrangement uses TRBV19 and TRBJ2-7; D uncertain. CDR3 length: 13 residues. Per germline, CDR1 LNHDA and CDR2 SQIVND (reference sequence). Trimming pared 3 bases from V and 0 bases from J, leaving 6 bases between. The CDR3 sequence: CASSIPSSYEQYF. In nucleotides, the CDR3 is TGTGCCAGTAGTATCCCGAGCTCCTACGAGCAGTACTTC.

This CDR3 reads CASSPGTINEQFF. For the CDR3, the DNA is TGTGCCAGCAGCCCCGGGACAATTAATGAGCAGTTCTTC. The rearrangement links TRBV6-1 to TRBJ2-1; the D gene is possibly TRBD1 (6 bases). This CDR3 is built from 13 residues. CDR1 and CDR2 from the germline V gene are MNHNS and SASEGT. V was trimmed by 6 bases and J by 7 bases, leaving 13 bases between them.

This clonotype was counted once. The CDR3 DNA follows: TGCAGCGTCCGGGACAGGGGATTCAACACCGGGGAGCTGTTTTTT. This encodes CSVRDRGFNTGELFF. The chain carries TRBV29-1 and TRBJ2-2, with 10 bases identical to TRBD1. With 6 bases clipped from V and 2 bases from J, the junction kept 6 bases outside the gene matches. Germline V gives CDR1 SQVTM, CDR2 ANQGSEA. The CDR3 length is 15 residues.

This chain uses TRBV20-1 with TRBJ2-7; D is unresolved. The CDR3 is 12 residues long. V gave up 1 base and J gave up 7 bases, with 11 bases separating them. CDR1 and CDR2 (germline): DFQATT, SNEGSKA (reference sequence). CDR3 nucleotide sequence: TGCAGTGCTAGAGGCCCGGGTGAAGAGCAGTACTTC. This codes for CSARGPGEEQYF.

Many counts were recorded for this clonotype. The chain employs TRBV9 and TRBJ2-1; 8 bases map to TRBD2. The CDR3 is made up of 14 amino acids. Germline V gene lookup returns CDR1 SGDLS and CDR2 YYNGEE. Trimming took 4 bases from V and 8 from J; bases not matched to a gene: 8. The CDR3 bases are TGTGCCAGCAGCCCGCGGGGGCGGGAGGATGAGCAGTTCTTC. This sequence encodes CASSPRGREDEQFF.

The V gene is TRBV2, the J gene TRBJ2-2, with 7 nucleotides matching TRBD2. J gave up 6 bases and V 4 bases, and 17 bases lay outside the gene matches. This CDR3 comprises 18 residues. Looked up from germline, CDR1 is SNHLY and CDR2 is FYNNEI. The CDR3 is CASSAVLAGDSGAGELFF. CDR3 sequence (DNA): TGTGCCAGCAGTGCCGTGTTAGCGGGTGACTCTGGGGCCGGGGAGCTGTTTTTT.

This clonotype was seen just once. The V call is TRBV7-3, the J call TRBJ1-3; D is uncertain. Germline values: CDR1 SGHTA, CDR2 FQGTGA. V lost 2 bases and J 0 bases, leaving 11 bases between the germline ends. The CDR3 is 16 residues long. The CDR3 nucleotides read TGTGCCAGCAGCTTAGAAACCGGGAGCTCTGGAAACACCATATATTTT. It encodes CASSLETGSSGNTIYF.

As for this clonotype: Without the conserved terminal phenylalanine or tryptophan, this CDR3 likely stems from a read error. The chain carries TRBV20-1 and TRBJ2-3, with 10 nucleotides matching TRBD2. The CDR3 is 15 amino acids. The V gene end was trimmed by 3 bases and the J gene end by 6 bases; junction bases not matched to a gene: 9. Germline CDR1 reads DFQATT; CDR2 reads SNEGSKA (reference sequence). The CDR3 DNA sequence: TGCAGTGCTAGGGCTAGCGGGAGCAACCCGGATACGCAGTATTGT. As protein: CSARASGSNPDTQYC.

This clonotype is classed as medium-sized. V and J are TRBV24-1 and TRBJ1-2; TRBD1 agrees at 7 bases. This CDR3 contains 15 residues. CDR1 KGHDR and CDR2 SFDVKD come from the germline V gene. J lost 1 base, V lost 3 bases, and 4 bases had no gene match. The CDR3 sequence: CATSDPRDSNYGYTF. CDR3 nucleotide sequence: TGTGCCACCAGTGATCCAAGGGACAGTAACTATGGCTACACCTTC.

There are many counts of this clonotype. The V and J genes are TRBV4-1 and TRBJ2-7; TRBD1 agrees at 10 bases. Per the germline V gene, CDR1 is MGHRA and CDR2 is YSYEKL. The CDR3 spans 15 residues. V shed 2 bases and J 6 bases; nucleotides not matched to a gene: 7. DNA of the CDR3: TGCGCCAGCAGCCAATGGACAGGGGGAGGAGGCGAGCAGTACTTC. Protein product: CASSQWTGGGGEQYF.

J is TRBJ1-1 and V is TRBV19, with D possibly TRBD1 on 6 matching bases. The CDR3 is made up of 12 amino acids. Germline assignment: CDR1 LNHDA and CDR2 SQIVND (reference sequence). V was trimmed by 5 bases and J by 6 bases, leaving 10 bases between them. CDR3 amino acids: CASSAQGPEAFF. The CDR3, as DNA: TGTGCCAGTAGTGCACAGGGTCCTGAAGCTTTCTTT.

This clonotype was detected ten times or more. V usage is TRBV11-2 and J usage is TRBJ2-1, with D possibly TRBD2 on 6 matching bases. The germline V gene has CDR1 SGHAT and CDR2 FQNNGV. Between the trimmed V and J ends, which lost 3 bases and 2 bases, there was a span of 14 bases. CDR3 length: 16 residues. The CDR3 sequence: CASSFFSAGTYNEQFF. The CDR3 coding sequence is TGTGCCAGCAGCTTTTTTTCTGCGGGAACCTACAATGAGCAGTTCTTC.

Points on this clonotype: A much more abundant neighbour one base away suggests this may be a read error. The genes are TRBV25-1 and TRBJ2-1, with D possibly TRBD1 on 6 matching bases. CDR1 and CDR2 from the germline V gene are MGHDK and SYGVNS. The CDR3 consists of 13 residues. The CDR3 is CAIQGRSYSEQFF. DNA for the CDR3: TGTGCCATACAGGGACGCTCCTACAGTGAGCAGTTCTTC.

With regard to this clonotype: Germline and junction disagree at one end, which may indicate a read error. The chain uses TRBV10-3 and TRBJ2-7; 8 nucleotides match TRBD1. CDR3 length: 15 residues. Germline V lookup: CDR1 ENHRY, CDR2 SYGVKD. The DNA of the CDR3 is TGTGCCATCGGACTGACAGGGGCCGGTGCCCACGAGCAATACTTC. This gives the protein CAIGLTGAGAHEQYF.

This clonotype was counted at least ten times. The chain carries TRBV7-3 and TRBJ1-3, with D uncertain. Between the trimmed V and J ends, which lost 2 bases and 2 bases, there was a span of 10 bases. Germline CDR1 reads SGHTA; CDR2 reads FQGTGA. This CDR3 is 15 amino acids long. This CDR3 is CASSLYPSAGNTIYF. The CDR3 region has the DNA TGTGCCAGCAGCTTATATCCGAGCGCTGGAAACACCATATATTTT.

The genes are TRBV20-1 and TRBJ2-7; 11 nucleotides line up with TRBD2. The ends lost 0 bases at V and 2 bases at J; junction bases unmatched: 9. CDR3 length: 17 amino acids. Looked up from germline, CDR1 is DFQATT and CDR2 is SNEGSKA (reference sequence). CDR3 residues: CSARDEHGGLAAYEQYF. The CDR3 region has the DNA TGCAGTGCTAGAGATGAACATGGGGGACTAGCGGCCTACGAGCAGTACTTC.

This clonotype occurred many times. The chain has TRBV29-1 and TRBJ2-1; 10 nucleotides align to TRBD2. In germline, CDR1 is SQVTM, CDR2 ANQGSEA. This CDR3 is 16 amino acids long. Trimming removed 6 bases from V and 0 bases from J; junction bases left unmatched: 8. The CDR3 nucleotides read TGCAGCGTCCCTTCTGTAGCGGGAGGCTCCTACAATGAGCAGTTCTTC. Amino acids: CSVPSVAGGSYNEQFF.

Many counts were recorded for this clonotype. The V gene is TRBV12-3 or TRBV12-4, the J gene TRBJ1-2; the match to TRBD1 covers 7 bases. V was clipped by 6 bases and J by 4 bases; unmatched bases: 11. This CDR3 region has 15 residues. CDR3 amino acids: CASSETGPGVYGYTF. In DNA, the CDR3 is TGTGCCAGCAGCGAGACAGGGCCGGGTGTCTATGGCTACACCTTC.

This rearrangement joins TRBV9 to TRBJ1-2; 8 bases are a match to TRBD1. The CDR3 is 15 residues long. V was pared by 3 bases and J by 6 bases, with 10 bases of the junction left unmatched. The V gene's germline CDR1 is SGDLS and CDR2 YYNGEE. CDR3 DNA: TGTGCCAGCAGCGCGACTCAGGGGGCTTTAGATGGCTACACCTTC. Translated: CASSATQGALDGYTF.

The genes are TRBV30 and TRBJ1-2, with unresolved D. The CDR3 extends over 12 amino acids. CDR1 GTSNPN and CDR2 SVGIG come from the germline V gene (reference sequence). The V gene lost 4 bases and the J gene lost 4 bases, with 10 bases spanning the gap. The CDR3 region has the DNA TGTGCCTGGACCCCGACATCCTATGGCTACACCTTC. Protein product: CAWTPTSYGYTF.